The next 18 T cell receptor beta chains were all read from a single sample in a study of blood T cells in healthy people across ages. Then a second PCR, running roughly 7 to 11 cycles, was carried out with a sample-barcoded 5' primer and a J-beta primer mix. TCRdb called the 5' RACE reads again in MiXCR, with one record for every CDR3 protein. The sample comprises roughly 900,000 distinct CDR3 sequences, roughly 43% of which are singletons, and around an eighth rests with the top ten. Sequencing input: blood. Receptors originate from a man aged 25-45 years in good health.

The rearrangement links TRBV5-1 to TRBJ2-5; TRBD2 matches 7 bases. The end of the DNA fits TRBJ2-7 better, so the J call may be wrong. Germline V CDR1 and CDR2: SGHRS, YFSETQ. The CDR3 consists of 15 residues. This chain's CDR3 is CASSWGGDPYYEQYF. CDR3 bases: TGCGCCAGCAGCTGGGGGGGGGACCCATACTACGAGCAGTACTTC.

The chain is built from TRBV27 and TRBJ2-1, with TRBD2 matching over 10 bases. Trimming removed 3 bases from V and 4 bases from J; junction bases left unmatched: 9. The CDR3 has 17 residues. CDR1 is MNHEY and CDR2 is SMNVEV in the germline V gene (reference sequence). The CDR3, as DNA: TGTGCCAGCAGTTTTGGGATCGTAGCGGGGGGTTACAATGAGCAGTTCTTC. Protein sequence: CASSFGIVAGGYNEQFF.

V gene TRBV6-6 combines with J gene TRBJ2-7; possibly TRBD2 for D (5 bases). Germline V gives CDR1 MNHNY, CDR2 SVGAGI (reference sequence). V dropped 7 bases and J dropped 2 bases, with 15 bases sitting between them. This CDR3 region has 14 residues. The CDR3 reads CASILREGPYEQYF. CDR3 bases: TGTGCCAGCATTCTACGGGAAGGTCCCTACGAGCAGTACTTC.

This clonotype has only a few counts. V usage is TRBV5-1 and J usage is TRBJ2-2; D uncertain. The CDR3 totals 14 residues. V lost 7 bases and J 4 bases, leaving 14 bases between the germline ends. CDR1 SGHRS and CDR2 YFSETQ come from the germline V gene. The CDR3 DNA sequence: TGCGCCAGCTGCCCCTCGTGGGGCACCGGGGAGCTGTTTTTT. Amino acids: CASCPSWGTGELFF.

The chain links TRBV20-1 to TRBJ2-1, with 8 nucleotides matching TRBD2. The J segment lost 0 bases and the V segment lost 0 bases, leaving 4 bases of the junction unmatched. Per germline, CDR1 DFQATT and CDR2 SNEGSKA (reference sequence). CDR3 length: 16 residues. This CDR3 is CSARDGAGASYNEQFF. In DNA form, the CDR3 reads TGCAGTGCTAGAGATGGAGCGGGGGCCTCCTACAATGAGCAGTTCTTC.

The gene calls are TRBV6-5 and TRBJ1-4; D unresolved. Germline V lookup: CDR1 MNHEY, CDR2 SVGAGI. V lost 5 bases and J lost 7, with 14 bases in between. The CDR3 runs 14 residues. The DNA for the CDR3 is TGTGCCAGCAGTCGCAACGGGGTCGCTGAAAAACTGTTTTTT. Translated, it gives CASSRNGVAEKLFF.

The table lists this clonotype with a few counts. The rearrangement links TRBV9 to TRBJ2-7, with 7 bases matching TRBD1. The CDR3 contains 14 residues. Germline CDR1 is SGDLS and CDR2 is YYNGEE. The V and J ends lost 2 bases and 5 bases, in that order; junction bases with no gene match: 7. The CDR3 DNA is TGTGCCAGCAGCGTCACAGGGGCGGCCCACGAGCAGTACTTC. The encoded protein is CASSVTGAAHEQYF.

This sequence joins TRBV3-1 and TRBJ1-5, with unresolved D. Trimming stripped 6 bases from V and 2 bases from J, with 14 bases between. The CDR3 loop spans 15 amino acids. CDR1 is LGHDT, CDR2 YNNKEL, per germline (reference sequence). The CDR3 nucleotides read TGTGCCAGCAGTCATGGGCCCATTGGCAATCAGCCCCAGCATTTT. This encodes CASSHGPIGNQPQHF.

The chain's CDR3 is CASSSPGQGISYEQYF. DNA of the CDR3: TGTGCCAGCAGTTCCCCGGGACAGGGAATATCCTACGAGCAGTACTTC. V is TRBV28 and J is TRBJ2-7; 9 bases align to TRBD1. Germline-derived CDR1 and CDR2 are MDHEN and SYDVKM. Unmatched junction bases numbered 8, after V lost 4 bases and J lost 1 base. This CDR3 contains 16 residues.

The CDR3 sequence: CSADPQTNYGYTF. CDR3 DNA: TGCAGTGCCGATCCACAGACTAACTATGGCTACACCTTC. This rearrangement joins TRBV20-1 to TRBJ1-2, with D hard to call. Per the germline V gene, CDR1 is DFQATT and CDR2 is SNEGSKA (reference sequence). V was shortened by 6 bases and J by 0 bases, with 11 bases between the two germline ends. This CDR3 contains 13 residues.

This sequence joins TRBV7-2 and TRBJ1-2; D is possibly TRBD1 (6 bases). This CDR3 contains 18 residues. Trimming pared 1 base from V and 5 bases from J, leaving 23 bases between. The germline CDR1 and CDR2 sequences are SGHTA and FQGNSA. The CDR3 DNA sequence: TGTGCCAGCAGCTTAGTGGTCCGGGGGGCCTACGAAAATTATGGCTACACCTTC. This gives the protein CASSLVVRGAYENYGYTF.

This sequence joins TRBV10-3 and TRBJ1-5; 12 bases are a match to TRBD1. CDR3 length: 18 amino acids. The J segment lost 7 bases and the V segment lost 6 bases, leaving 16 bases of the junction unmatched. The germline gives CDR1 ENHRY, CDR2 SYGVKD. CDR3 coding DNA: TGTGCCATCAGCCACGGGACAGGGGGCGCAGGTCTGGGCCAGCCCCAGCATTTT. Amino acid sequence: CAISHGTGGAGLGQPQHF.

This clonotype was recorded many times. The chain couples TRBV5-1 to TRBJ2-3; TRBD2 matches at 9 bases. Per germline, CDR1 SGHRS and CDR2 YFSETQ. CDR3 length: 16 residues. The V gene end was trimmed by 3 bases and the J gene end by 1 base; junction bases not matched to a gene: 6. CDR3 protein: CASSSGASGGTDTQYF. For the CDR3, the DNA is TGCGCCAGCAGCTCAGGGGCTAGCGGGGGCACAGATACGCAGTATTTT.

The chain joins TRBV11-2 to TRBJ2-1, with 8 bases aligning to TRBD1. The junction had 11 bases not matched to a gene; V was cut back by 5 bases and J by 8 bases. The CDR3 is made up of 15 amino acids. Germline lookup yields CDR1 SGHAT and CDR2 FQNNGV. CDR3 coding DNA: TGTGCCAGCAGCACTAGGACAGGGATCGGCGATGAGCAGTTCTTC. Its protein product is CASSTRTGIGDEQFF.

A few counts support this clonotype. The V call is TRBV10-3, the J call TRBJ2-6; perhaps TRBD1 as D (6 bases). Germline V gene lookup returns CDR1 ENHRY and CDR2 SYGVKD. The V gene lost 6 bases and the J gene lost 3 bases, with 6 bases spanning the gap. The CDR3 totals 13 residues. CDR3 loop: CAIRGGGANVLTF. The DNA for the CDR3 is TGTGCCATCAGAGGGGGTGGGGCCAACGTCCTGACTTTC.

V usage is TRBV6-5 and J usage is TRBJ1-5; D may be TRBD1 (5 bases). The CDR3 length is 14 residues. Germline lookup yields CDR1 MNHEY and CDR2 SVGAGI. V was pared by 8 bases and J by 3 bases, with 14 bases between. CDR3 coding DNA: TGTGCCAGCGGGGATCCAGGGCCCAATCAGCCCCAGCATTTT. Translated, it gives CASGDPGPNQPQHF.

On this clonotype: One end of the junction fails to match germline, which may point to a read error. V is TRBV4-2 and J is TRBJ2-6; D possibly corresponds to TRBD2 (6 bases). The CDR3 extends over 16 amino acids. CDR1 and CDR2 (germline): LGHNA, YNFKEQ. The CDR3 DNA sequence: TGTGCCAGCAGTCAAGGAGGGATCTCTGGGGCCAGCGTCCTGACTTTC. Amino acid sequence: CASSQGGISGASVLTF.

The chain recombines TRBV4-2 with TRBJ2-4; 10 positions agree with TRBD2. CDR1 and CDR2 from the germline V gene are LGHNA and YNFKEQ. The length of the CDR3 is 12 residues. V dropped 5 bases and J dropped 8; count of bases not matched to a gene: 0. The CDR3 bases are TGTGCCAGCAGCGGGACTAGCGACATTCAGTACTTC. Amino acids: CASSGTSDIQYF.